The 22 T cell receptor beta chains in this list originate from one sample, sequenced in a study of blood T cell repertoires in COVID-19. Profiled with immunoSEQ multiplex PCR; TCRdb holds only in-frame clones, not every one. Among roughly 400,000 clones, less than 95% were seen once, and the ten largest hold approximately 0.65%. Sequencing input: PBMCs or T cells enriched from blood (not recorded which). The receptors here all came from a man aged 18 to 29 who had recovered from COVID-19.

The chain recombines TRBV6-5 with TRBJ2-1; possible D gene TRBD1, 8 bases. The CDR3 extends over 13 amino acids. Trimming took off 11 bases at V and 4 bases at J, with 15 bases between the two ends. Germline V gene data show CDR1 as MNHEY and CDR2 as SVGAGI. The DNA of the CDR3 is TGTGCCGGGGGGGGACAGGCGTACAATGAGCAGTTCTTC. Protein product: CAGGGQAYNEQFF.

This chain links TRBV28 with TRBJ1-2; 7 bases fit TRBD1. The junction had 5 bases not matched to a gene; V was cut back by 6 bases and J by 4 bases. Germline V lookup: CDR1 MDHEN, CDR2 SYDVKM. The CDR3 extends over 13 amino acids. The CDR3 here is CASSPTGVYGYTF. In nucleotides, the CDR3 is TGTGCCAGCAGCCCCACAGGGGTCTATGGCTACACCTTC.

This clone was detected only once. This sequence joins TRBV6-1 and TRBJ2-7; possible D gene TRBD2, 5 bases. Germline V gene data show CDR1 as MNHNS and CDR2 as SASEGT. The CDR3 length is 17 residues. V lost 0 bases and J 6 bases, leaving 21 bases between the germline ends. The DNA of the CDR3 is TGTGCCAGCAGTGAAGCGTTGGTGGAGAGGGTCTTCTGCGAGCAGTACTTC. Translating gives CASSEALVERVFCEQYF.

This chain joins TRBV13 and TRBJ1-5; D call uncertain. Trimming left V 3 bases short and J 4 bases short, with 7 bases between. The length of the CDR3 is 13 residues. CDR1 and CDR2 (germline): PRHDT, FYEKMQ (reference sequence). CDR3 loop: CASSFTRNQPQHF. The CDR3 bases are TGTGCCAGCAGCTTTACTCGGAATCAGCCCCAGCATTTT.

The rearrangement uses TRBV14 and TRBJ1-2; 8 nucleotides match TRBD1. The CDR3 sequence is 13 residues long. CDR1 SGHDN and CDR2 FVKESK come from the germline V gene. The ends lost 4 bases at V and 8 bases at J; junction bases unmatched: 6. CDR3 sequence reads: CASSPTGVVGYTF. As DNA, the CDR3 is TGTGCCAGCAGCCCGACAGGGGTGGTCGGCTACACCTTC. Complete variable domain (other parts from reference TRBV14 and TRBJ1-2): EAGVTQFPSHSVIEKGQTVTLRCDPISGHDNLYWYRRVMGKEIKFLLHFVKESKQDESGMPNNRFLAERTGGTYSTLKVQPAELEDSGVYFCASSPTGVVGYTFGSGTRLTVV.

This clone has only one observation. This chain uses TRBV5-6 with TRBJ1-2, with TRBD1 matching over 9 bases. The CDR3 runs 15 residues. The V gene end was trimmed by 3 bases and the J gene end by 7 bases; junction bases not matched to a gene: 10. Germline V gene lookup returns CDR1 SGHDT and CDR2 YYEEEE. The CDR3 is CASSWGQGAYSGYTF. The CDR3 nucleotides are TGTGCCAGCAGCTGGGGACAGGGAGCTTACAGTGGCTACACCTTC.

The chain recombines TRBV7-3 with TRBJ2-3; 8 nucleotides line up with TRBD2. The CDR3 is 17 amino acids. Per the germline V gene, CDR1 is SGHTA and CDR2 is FQGTGA. The V segment lost 5 bases and the J segment 2 bases; nucleotides outside the gene matches: 12. CDR3 in DNA: TGTGCCAGCAGCCCATCCGGGACTAGACCATTCACAGATACGCAGTATTTT. Amino acid sequence: CASSPSGTRPFTDTQYF.

The rearrangement uses TRBV5-1 and TRBJ1-1; D not resolved. Looked up from germline, CDR1 is SGHRS and CDR2 is YFSETQ. Trimming took 1 base from V and 0 from J, leaving 10 bases between them. The CDR3 is 15 residues long. CDR3 protein: CASSLNSNLNTEAFF. DNA for the CDR3: TGCGCCAGCAGCTTGAACAGTAATTTGAACACTGAAGCTTTCTTT.

The V call is TRBV3-1 (or the pseudogene TRBV3-2), the J call TRBJ2-6; 10 bases align to TRBD1. Germline V CDR1 and CDR2: LGHDT, YNNKEL (reference sequence). The CDR3 is made up of 17 amino acids. After removal of 4 bases from V and 4 bases from J, the junction contained 7 bases not matched to a gene. The CDR3 bases are TGTGCCAGCAGCCGCCGGGACAGGGGTACCGGGGCCAACGTCCTGACTTTC. It is translated as CASSRRDRGTGANVLTF.

V is TRBV29-1 and J is TRBJ1-4, with TRBD1 as a possible D gene (6 bases). Per the germline V gene, CDR1 is SQVTM and CDR2 is ANQGSEA. The V gene lost 4 bases and the J gene lost 5 bases, with 23 bases spanning the gap. The CDR3 is 17 residues long. CDR3 sequence: CSVGGWGLFGVNEKLFF. The CDR3 nucleotides are TGCAGCGTTGGTGGCTGGGGGCTCTTTGGGGTCAATGAAAAACTGTTTTTT. Full variable domain (rest looked up from reference TRBV29-1 and TRBJ1-4): SAVISQKPSRDICQRGTSLTIQCQVDSQVTMMFWYRQQPGQSLTLIATANQGSEATYESGFVIDKFPISRPNLTFSTLTVSNMSPEDSSIYLCSVGGWGLFGVNEKLFFGSGTQLSVL.

The chain is built from TRBV9 and TRBJ1-1, with 8 positions matching TRBD1. The germline V gene has CDR1 SGDLS and CDR2 YYNGEE. Unmatched junction bases numbered 4, after V lost 0 bases and J lost 0 bases. The CDR3 length is 16 residues. DNA of the CDR3: TGTGCCAGCAGCGTAGGGACAGGGTTCATGAACACTGAAGCTTTCTTT. Protein: CASSVGTGFMNTEAFF.

The rearrangement joins TRBV27 to TRBJ2-3; D may be TRBD1 (5 bases). The CDR3 spans 13 residues. The germline V gene has CDR1 MNHEY and CDR2 SMNVEV (reference sequence). V dropped 4 bases and J dropped 4 bases, with 9 bases sitting between them. CDR3 sequence: CASSSRQPDTQYF. The CDR3 DNA follows: TGTGCCAGCAGTTCCCGACAGCCAGATACGCAGTATTTT.

With respect to this clone: Other nucleotide sequences in the sample specify the same CDR3. J is TRBJ1-5 and V is TRBV28, with 7 bases matching TRBD1. V trimming: 7 bases; J trimming: 2 bases; junction bases outside the gene matches: 2. The CDR3 is made up of 13 amino acids. Germline CDR1 reads MDHEN; CDR2 reads SYDVKM. The CDR3 nucleotides read TGTGCCAGCAAGCAGGGGGGCAATCAGCCCCAGCATTTT. Translating gives CASKQGGNQPQHF.

The V gene is TRBV2, the J gene TRBJ1-4; tentatively, D is TRBD1 (5 bases). With 4 bases removed from V and 4 bases from J, the gap between germline ends came to 13 bases. Germline loops: CDR1 SNHLY, CDR2 FYNNEI. The CDR3 has 15 residues. The DNA of the CDR3 is TGTGCCAGCAGTGGAGGGCGGGGGAATAATGAAAAACTGTTTTTT. Translation: CASSGGRGNNEKLFF.

The J gene is TRBJ1-5, the V gene TRBV9; TRBD1 might be the D (5 bases). The germline gives CDR1 SGDLS, CDR2 YYNGEE. The CDR3 runs to 16 residues. Trimming removed 3 bases at V and 2 bases at J, with 15 bases between. Here the CDR3 reads CASSAGQGQGNQPQHF. Written as DNA, the CDR3 is TGTGCCAGCAGCGCTGGGCAGGGTCAGGGCAATCAGCCCCAGCATTTT.

This chain links TRBV4-1 with TRBJ1-2; no clear D. The CDR3 runs to 14 residues. CDR1 is MGHRA and CDR2 is YSYEKL in the germline V gene. V was trimmed by 1 base and J by 4 bases, leaving 10 bases between them. The CDR3 DNA reads TGCGCCAGCAGCCAAGGGGTGGAGTTCTATGGCTACACCTTC. It translates to CASSQGVEFYGYTF.

This chain connects TRBV5-1 to TRBJ1-2; D might be TRBD1 (6 bases). Trimming left V 0 bases short and J 3 bases short, with 9 bases between. The length of the CDR3 is 14 residues. Germline CDR1 reads SGHRS; CDR2 reads YFSETQ. CDR3: CASSLEGEHYGYTF. CDR3 sequence (DNA): TGCGCCAGCAGCTTGGAGGGGGAGCACTATGGCTACACCTTC.

The chain carries TRBV29-1 and TRBJ2-1; D not certain. The CDR3 length is 13 residues. The germline V gene has CDR1 SQVTM and CDR2 ANQGSEA. Trimming left V 4 bases short and J 0 bases short, with 7 bases between. CDR3 sequence (DNA): TGCAGCGTTGTTCCTAGCTCCTACAATGAGCAGTTCTTC. It specifies CSVVPSSYNEQFF.

The chain carries TRBV15 and TRBJ2-2; 10 bases align to TRBD1. This CDR3 has 15 amino acids. J gave up 5 bases and V 2 bases, and 2 bases lay outside the gene matches. Germline V gene data show CDR1 as LNHNV and CDR2 as YYDKDF (reference sequence). CDR3 in amino acids: CATSRPGQGTGELFF. The CDR3 nucleotides read TGTGCCACCAGCAGACCGGGACAGGGGACCGGGGAGCTGTTTTTT.

The V and J genes are TRBV28 and TRBJ1-5, with a weak D call TRBD1 (6 bases). The germline gives CDR1 MDHEN, CDR2 SYDVKM. The V and J ends lost 2 bases and 4 bases respectively, with 18 bases between them. The CDR3 contains 17 residues. The CDR3 is CASSLPDGQLRNQPQHF. The CDR3 DNA reads as TGTGCCAGCAGTTTACCCGACGGACAGTTGAGAAATCAGCCCCAGCATTTT.

The V call is TRBV2, the J call TRBJ1-5; weak D call: TRBD1 (5 bases). Trimming pared 4 bases from V and 7 bases from J, leaving 17 bases between. This CDR3 has 15 amino acids. CDR1 is SNHLY, CDR2 FYNNEI, per germline. The CDR3 is CASSGRGLGGQPQHF. DNA for the CDR3: TGTGCCAGCAGTGGACGGGGGTTGGGAGGACAGCCCCAGCATTTT.

The rearrangement uses TRBV19 and TRBJ2-2; TRBD2 might be the D (5 bases). The CDR3 loop spans 16 amino acids. CDR1 is LNHDA and CDR2 is SQIVND in the germline V gene (reference sequence). The V end lost 6 bases, the J end lost 2 bases, and 16 bases lay between the germline ends. DNA of the CDR3: TGTGCCAGTAGAAATCTCCGGGGAACCAACACCGGGGAGCTGTTTTTT. Protein product: CASRNLRGTNTGELFF.